Following are 19 T cell receptor beta chains from one sample sequenced in a study of shared clonotypes between healthy human individuals. Sequencing used immunoSEQ multiplex PCR; TCRdb keeps in-frame clones, though not all of them. The sample has some 2,500,000 clones; about nine tenths are singletons. Sequencing input: naive CD4+ T cells from PBMCs. Sample subset: CD45RA+ positively selected. These receptors all stem from a man aged 18 to 35 in good health. Some clones in this sample may be carry-over from other donors' samples.

The V call is TRBV10-3, the J call TRBJ2-7; TRBD1 or TRBD2 may be the D gene (5 bases each). CDR3 length: 14 residues. The germline gives CDR1 ENHRY, CDR2 SYGVKD. V gave up 3 bases and J gave up 9 bases, with 18 bases separating them. The CDR3 DNA follows: TGTGCCATCAGTGACCACGGGACGGCTCTCATGCAGTACTTC. It specifies CAISDHGTALMQYF.

The chain combines TRBV18 with TRBJ1-2; weak D call: TRBD1 (5 bases). The germline CDR1 and CDR2 sequences are KGHSH and LQKENI. With 0 bases removed from V and 4 bases from J, the gap between germline ends came to 12 bases. This CDR3 contains 15 residues. The CDR3, as DNA: TGTGCCAGCTCACCACCTAAGACAGCCGCCTATGGCTACACCTTC. It encodes CASSPPKTAAYGYTF.

This clone was observed once. J is TRBJ1-2 and V is TRBV5-1; 7 nucleotides line up with TRBD1. With 3 bases clipped from V and 5 bases from J, the junction kept 7 bases outside the gene matches. The germline gives CDR1 SGHRS, CDR2 YFSETQ. The CDR3 contains 14 residues. In DNA form, the CDR3 reads TGCGCCAGCAGCTCGAAGGGGGCTTGGTATGGCTACACCTTC. Translating gives CASSSKGAWYGYTF.

The V gene is TRBV28, the J gene TRBJ1-5; 7 bases are a match to TRBD1. There are 15 residues in the CDR3. Trimming took 4 bases from V and 7 from J; bases not matched to a gene: 10. Germline assignment: CDR1 MDHEN and CDR2 SYDVKM. CDR3 in amino acids: CASSSTDRESQPQHF. For the CDR3, the DNA is TGTGCCAGCAGTTCCACAGACAGGGAATCCCAGCCCCAGCATTTT.

The CDR3 sequence is CASSVRQGANTEAFF. DNA for the CDR3: TGCGCCAGCAGCGTAAGACAGGGGGCGAACACTGAAGCTTTCTTT. The chain couples TRBV5-1 to TRBJ1-1, with 10 bases aligning to TRBD1. CDR3 length equals 15 residues. J lost 1 base, V lost 4 bases, and 4 bases had no gene match. Looked up from germline, CDR1 is SGHRS and CDR2 is YFSETQ.

The rearrangement joins TRBV11-2 to TRBJ1-3, with a weak D call TRBD1 (5 bases). The germline gives CDR1 SGHAT, CDR2 FQNNGV. V was pared by 1 base and J by 8 bases, with 15 bases between. This CDR3 comprises 15 residues. CDR3 amino acids: CASSLGPGREYTIYF. CDR3 coding DNA: TGTGCCAGCAGCTTAGGGCCGGGCAGGGAATACACCATATATTTT.

The chain has TRBV29-1 and TRBJ2-3, with 8 bases that match TRBD1. This CDR3 is 15 amino acids long. V was clipped by 6 bases and J by 2 bases; unmatched bases: 10. The V gene's germline CDR1 is SQVTM and CDR2 ANQGSEA. Written as DNA, the CDR3 is TGCAGCGTGGGGATTGGACAGGGTGCCACAGATACGCAGTATTTT. It is translated as CSVGIGQGATDTQYF.

This clone was counted once. The CDR3, as DNA: TGTGCCAGCAGCCCCCGACTAGCGGGATGGGCAGATACGCAGTATTTT. Translating it yields CASSPRLAGWADTQYF. The V gene is TRBV5-4, the J gene TRBJ2-3; 11 bases are a match to TRBD2. From germline, CDR1 is SGHNT and CDR2 YYREEE (reference sequence). The CDR3 extends over 16 amino acids. The trim removed 4 bases at V and 4 bases at J, leaving 8 bases unmatched.

This chain joins TRBV5-4 and TRBJ2-7, with TRBD2 identical over 11 bases. From germline, CDR1 is SGHNT and CDR2 YYREEE (reference sequence). V was clipped by 5 bases and J by 1 base; unmatched bases: 2. CDR3 length: 14 residues. CDR3 DNA sequence: TGTGCCAGCAGGCTAGCGGGAGGTTCCTACGAGCAGTACTTC. Residues: CASRLAGGSYEQYF.

The chain recombines TRBV13 with TRBJ1-2; unclear D gene. The CDR3 has 14 amino acids. CDR1 is PRHDT, CDR2 FYEKMQ, per germline (reference sequence). V was trimmed by 2 bases and J by 2 bases, leaving 9 bases between them. The CDR3 nucleotides read TGTGCCAGCAGCTTATTGCTCGACAACTATGGCTACACCTTC. Translating it yields CASSLLLDNYGYTF.

This chain uses TRBV28 with TRBJ2-3; D perhaps matches TRBD2 (6 bases). V lost 2 bases and J lost 9, with 18 bases in between. The CDR3 totals 15 residues. Germline V CDR1 and CDR2: MDHEN, SYDVKM. The DNA of the CDR3 is TGTGCCAGCAGTTTAGCCACCCGCGGGGCAGGCACGCAGTATTTT. This sequence encodes CASSLATRGAGTQYF.

This chain joins TRBV28 and TRBJ1-2; 7 bases are shared with TRBD1. CDR3 length: 13 amino acids. J was trimmed by 7 bases and V by 6 bases; bases with no gene match: 8. Germline V gene data show CDR1 as MDHEN and CDR2 as SYDVKM. CDR3 sequence (DNA): TGTGCCAGCAGACAGACAGGGACGGGTGGCTACACCTTC. Protein: CASRQTGTGGYTF.

The chain couples TRBV19 to TRBJ2-1; weak D call: TRBD1 (6 bases). CDR3 length equals 15 residues. Trimming left V 3 bases short and J 6 bases short, with 15 bases between. Germline CDR1 is LNHDA and CDR2 is SQIVND (reference sequence). The CDR3 bases are TGTGCCAGTAGTATTCAAATAACAGGGTTCAATGAGCAGTTCTTC. Protein product: CASSIQITGFNEQFF.

The V call is TRBV29-1, the J call TRBJ1-2; D unresolved. V was trimmed by 7 bases and J by 6 bases, leaving 18 bases between them. Germline CDR1 is SQVTM and CDR2 is ANQGSEA. The CDR3 runs 13 residues. CDR3 amino acids: CSARVPEIDGYTF. Here the CDR3 DNA reads TGCAGCGCAAGAGTTCCCGAGATCGATGGCTACACCTTC.

This chain uses TRBV7-2 with TRBJ2-2; D tentatively fits TRBD1 or TRBD2 (5 bases each). The germline gives CDR1 SGHTA, CDR2 FQGNSA. The V end was cut by 5 bases, the J end by 6 bases, with 19 bases between. The CDR3 is made up of 16 amino acids. This chain's CDR3 is CASSILGRVGPGELFF. The CDR3 DNA reads as TGTGCCAGCAGCATCCTAGGCAGGGTGGGACCCGGGGAGCTGTTTTTT.

The chain carries TRBV6-5 and TRBJ1-6; D ambiguous. The CDR3 runs to 15 residues. CDR1 and CDR2 from the germline V gene are MNHEY and SVGAGI. With 0 bases removed from V and 10 bases from J, the gap between germline ends came to 13 bases. The DNA for the CDR3 is TGTGCCAGCAGTTACTCGAATTACCTGGGATCACCCCTCCACTTT. It specifies CASSYSNYLGSPLHF.

The chain carries TRBV5-8 and TRBJ1-5; 7 bases are shared with TRBD1. The germline CDR1 and CDR2 sequences are SGHTS and YDEGEE. The V and J ends lost 2 bases and 0 bases, in that order; junction bases with no gene match: 8. The CDR3 contains 17 residues. CDR3 amino acids: CASSFRTGANSNQPQHF. CDR3 nucleotides: TGTGCCAGCAGCTTTCGGACAGGAGCGAATAGCAATCAGCCCCAGCATTTT.

The rearrangement joins TRBV5-4 to TRBJ2-7; D is unresolved. Germline values: CDR1 SGHNT, CDR2 YYREEE (reference sequence). V dropped 4 bases and J dropped 5 bases, with 13 bases sitting between them. The CDR3 length is 13 residues. CDR3 in DNA: TGTGCCAGCAGCCGTACATTGAAGGACGAGCAGTACTTC. Amino acids: CASSRTLKDEQYF. The variable domain in full, completed from reference TRBV5-4 and TRBJ2-7, reads ETGVTQSPTHLIKTRGQQVTLRCSSQSGHNTVSWYQQALGQGPQFIFQYYREEENGRGNFPPRFSGLQFPNYSSELNVNALELDDSALYLCASSRTLKDEQYFGPGTRLTVT.

J is TRBJ1-2 and V is TRBV4-1, with 7 bases that match TRBD1. This CDR3 is 17 amino acids long. Trimming took 1 base from V and 0 from J; bases not matched to a gene: 8. Germline V lookup: CDR1 MGHRA, CDR2 YSYEKL. The CDR3 DNA reads TGCGCCAGCAGCCAAGGAGGGACAGCCTTCTCTAACTATGGCTACACCTTC. This translates into CASSQGGTAFSNYGYTF.